This paragraph reports one T cell receptor (beta chain). The antigen remains undetermined. This sample was included in a study of beta chain features in type 1 diabetes. Study as a whole: Comparable age, gender and cell yields were observed in patients relative to healthy donors.

A CD45RO/CCR7/CD25/CD127/CD95/CD27 panel sorted naive, central memory, regulatory and stem cell-like memory CD4+ cells. The CDR3 is made up of 14 amino acids. In germline, CDR1 is MNHEY, CDR2 SVGAGI. The J segment lost 3 bases and the V segment lost 6 bases, leaving 4 bases of the junction unmatched. Study-wide results and caveats: Type 1 diabetes patients had fewer VDJ junction insertions and more deletions.

Expressed TCRB transcripts were sequenced after all isolated RNA was converted to cDNA. Assay: immunoSEQ multiplex PCR; the TCRdb copy retains only in-frame clones and omits some. This table has roughly 370,000 clones, roughly 13% appearing once. The sample taken for sequencing was naive CD4+ T cells from blood. The chain is built from TRBV6-5 and TRBJ1-4; 7 positions match TRBD1. This receptor was obtained from a man aged 25-45 years in good health. The CDR3 sequence is CASSRGTANEKLFF. CDR3 sequence (DNA): TGTGCCAGCAGCCGAGGGACAGCTAATGAAAAACTGTTTTTT.